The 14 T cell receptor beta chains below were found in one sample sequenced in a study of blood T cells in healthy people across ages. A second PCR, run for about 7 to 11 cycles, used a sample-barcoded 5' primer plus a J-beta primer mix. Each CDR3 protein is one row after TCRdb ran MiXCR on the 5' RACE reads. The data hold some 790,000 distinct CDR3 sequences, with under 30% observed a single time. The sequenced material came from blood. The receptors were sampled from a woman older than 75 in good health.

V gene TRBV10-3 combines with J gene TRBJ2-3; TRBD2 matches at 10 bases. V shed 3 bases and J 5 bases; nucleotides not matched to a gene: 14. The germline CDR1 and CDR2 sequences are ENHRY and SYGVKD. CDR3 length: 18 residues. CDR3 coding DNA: TGTGCCATCAGTGATAAGGCGTCTAGCGGGAGTAGGGGAGATACGCAGTATTTT. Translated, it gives CAISDKASSGSRGDTQYF.

The CDR3 bases are TGTGCCTGGCGACTAGCGGGGGGCCAGTGGACCGGGGAGCTGTTTTTT. Translated: CAWRLAGGQWTGELFF. The rearrangement uses TRBV30 and TRBJ2-2, with 13 bases matching TRBD2. The CDR3 runs to 16 residues. The ends lost 5 bases at V and 5 bases at J; junction bases unmatched: 8. Per germline, CDR1 GTSNPN and CDR2 SVGIG (reference sequence).

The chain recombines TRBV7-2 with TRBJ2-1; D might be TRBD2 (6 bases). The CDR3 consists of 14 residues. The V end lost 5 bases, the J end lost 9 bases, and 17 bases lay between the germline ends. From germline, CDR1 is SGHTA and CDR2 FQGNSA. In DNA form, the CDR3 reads TGTGCCAGCAGCCCACTAGGCGGGATGGGTGAGCAGTTCTTC. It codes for CASSPLGGMGEQFF.

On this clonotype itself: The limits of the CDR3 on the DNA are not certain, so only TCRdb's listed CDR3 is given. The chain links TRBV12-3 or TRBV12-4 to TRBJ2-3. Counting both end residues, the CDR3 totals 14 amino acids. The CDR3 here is CASSLCASTDTQYF.

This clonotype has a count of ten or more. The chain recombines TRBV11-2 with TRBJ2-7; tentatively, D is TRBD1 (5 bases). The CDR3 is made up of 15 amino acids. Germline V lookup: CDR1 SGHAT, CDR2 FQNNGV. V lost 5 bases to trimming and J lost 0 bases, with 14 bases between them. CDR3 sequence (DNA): TGTGCCAGCAGCCCCTTGGACACGAGCTCCTACGAGCAGTACTTC. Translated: CASSPLDTSSYEQYF.

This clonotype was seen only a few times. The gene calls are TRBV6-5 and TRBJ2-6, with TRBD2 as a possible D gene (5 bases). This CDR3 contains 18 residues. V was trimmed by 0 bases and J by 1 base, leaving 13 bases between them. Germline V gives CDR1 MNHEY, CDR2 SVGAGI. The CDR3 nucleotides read TGTGCCAGCAGTTACTCGCCAGGACGGGGATCTGGGGCCAACGTCCTGACTTTC. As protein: CASSYSPGRGSGANVLTF.

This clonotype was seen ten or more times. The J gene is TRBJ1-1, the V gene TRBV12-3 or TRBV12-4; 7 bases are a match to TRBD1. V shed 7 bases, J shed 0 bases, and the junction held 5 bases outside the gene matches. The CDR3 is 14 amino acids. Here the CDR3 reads CASKKDRLNTEAFF. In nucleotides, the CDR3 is TGTGCCAGCAAAAAGGACAGGCTGAACACTGAAGCTTTCTTT.

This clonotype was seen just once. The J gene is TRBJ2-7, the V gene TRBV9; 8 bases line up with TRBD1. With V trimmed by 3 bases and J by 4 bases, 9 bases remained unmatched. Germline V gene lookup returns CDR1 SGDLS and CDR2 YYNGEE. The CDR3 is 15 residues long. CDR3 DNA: TGTGCCAGCAGCGCAGACCCGGGACAGGCATACGAGCAGTACTTC. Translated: CASSADPGQAYEQYF.

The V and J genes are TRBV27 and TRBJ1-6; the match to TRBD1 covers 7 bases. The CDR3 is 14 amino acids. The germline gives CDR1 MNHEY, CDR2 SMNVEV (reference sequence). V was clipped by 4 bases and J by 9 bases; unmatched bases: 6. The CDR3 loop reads CASSSQGGISPLHF. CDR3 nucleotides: TGTGCCAGCAGTTCCCAGGGGGGAATTTCACCCCTCCACTTT.

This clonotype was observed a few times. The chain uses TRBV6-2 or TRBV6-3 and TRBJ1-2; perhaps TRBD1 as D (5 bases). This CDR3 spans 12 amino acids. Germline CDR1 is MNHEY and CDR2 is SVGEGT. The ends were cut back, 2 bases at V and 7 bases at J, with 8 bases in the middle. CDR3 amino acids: CASSYQGSGYTF. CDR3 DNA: TGTGCCAGCAGTTACCAGGGTAGTGGCTACACCTTC.

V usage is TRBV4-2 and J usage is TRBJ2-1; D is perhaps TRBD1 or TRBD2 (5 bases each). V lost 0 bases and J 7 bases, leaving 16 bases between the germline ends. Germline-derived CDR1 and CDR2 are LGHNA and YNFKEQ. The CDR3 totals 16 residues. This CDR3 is CASSQDEGTPPNEQFF. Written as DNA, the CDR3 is TGTGCCAGCAGCCAAGATGAGGGGACGCCTCCTAATGAGCAGTTCTTC.

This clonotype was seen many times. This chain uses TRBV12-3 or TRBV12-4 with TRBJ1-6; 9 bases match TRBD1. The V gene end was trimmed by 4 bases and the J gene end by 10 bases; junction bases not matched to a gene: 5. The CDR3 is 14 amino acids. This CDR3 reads CASSSGQGGSPLHF. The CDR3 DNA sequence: TGTGCCAGCAGTTCGGGACAGGGAGGCTCACCCCTCCACTTT.

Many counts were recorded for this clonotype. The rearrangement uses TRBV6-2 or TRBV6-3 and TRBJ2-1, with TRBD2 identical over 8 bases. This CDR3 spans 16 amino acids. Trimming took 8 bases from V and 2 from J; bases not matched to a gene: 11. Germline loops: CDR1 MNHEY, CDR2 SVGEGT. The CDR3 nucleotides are TGTGCCAGCCGTCCCCCCTATAGCGGGACCTACAATGAGCAGTTCTTC. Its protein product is CASRPPYSGTYNEQFF.

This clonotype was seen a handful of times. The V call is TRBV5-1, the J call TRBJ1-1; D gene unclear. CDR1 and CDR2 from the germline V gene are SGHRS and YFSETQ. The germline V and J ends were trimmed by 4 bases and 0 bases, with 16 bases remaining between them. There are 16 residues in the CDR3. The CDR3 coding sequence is TGCGCCAGCAGCCCGACCCAGACCCCCATGAACACTGAAGCTTTCTTT. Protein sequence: CASSPTQTPMNTEAFF. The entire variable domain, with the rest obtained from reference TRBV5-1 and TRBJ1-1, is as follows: KAGVTQTPRYLIKTRGQQVTLSCSPISGHRSVSWYQQTPGQGLQFLFEYFSETQRNKGNFPGRFSGRQFSNSRSEMNVSTLELGDSALYLCASSPTQTPMNTEAFFGQGTRLTVV.